These 22 T cell receptor beta chains came from one sample sequenced in a study of shared clonotypes between healthy human individuals. Using immunoSEQ multiplex PCR, the repertoire was profiled, and TCRdb retains in-frame clones only, with some absent. The profile shows fewer than 850,000 clones, more than 70% of them singletons. Sequencing was done on a sample of memory CD4+ T cells sorted from blood. Regarding subset: CD45RA-negative fraction. The receptor source for this set is a woman aged 25 to 39 in good health.

In this sample, this clone turned up a few times. The chain is built from TRBV19 and TRBJ2-1; 16 bases map to TRBD2. Germline values: CDR1 LNHDA, CDR2 SQIVND (reference sequence). There are 16 residues in the CDR3. Trimming removed 3 bases from V and 4 bases from J; junction bases left unmatched: 0. CDR3 DNA: TGTGCCAGTAGTATGGGACTAGCGGGAGGGTACAATGAGCAGTTCTTC. The encoded protein is CASSMGLAGGYNEQFF.

The chain has TRBV4-1 and TRBJ2-7, with D hard to call. V lost 4 bases and J lost 2, with 18 bases in between. The CDR3 sequence is 16 residues long. Germline assignment: CDR1 MGHRA and CDR2 YSYEKL. The CDR3 loop reads CASSPRDFPLTYEQYF. DNA of the CDR3: TGCGCCAGCAGCCCCCGAGACTTTCCACTTACCTACGAGCAGTACTTC.

The genes are TRBV7-2 and TRBJ2-5; 8 positions agree with TRBD1. The V segment lost 1 base and the J segment 4 bases; nucleotides outside the gene matches: 11. The CDR3 contains 17 residues. The germline V gene has CDR1 SGHTA and CDR2 FQGNSA. The CDR3 loop is CASSLEGRGHHVETQYF. CDR3 bases: TGTGCCAGCAGCTTAGAGGGCAGGGGGCATCACGTAGAGACCCAGTACTTC. The full variable domain, in which reference TRBV7-2 and TRBJ2-5 provide the parts outside the CDR3, is GAGVSQSPSNKVTEKGKDVELRCDPISGHTALYWYRQSLGQGLEFLIYFQGNSAPDKSGLPSDRFSAERTGGSVSTLTIQRTQQEDSAVYLCASSLEGRGHHVETQYFGPGTRLLVL.

This clone was counted between two and nine times. This chain links TRBV7-9 with TRBJ1-5; D not resolved. Germline lookup yields CDR1 SEHNR and CDR2 FQNEAQ (reference sequence). The CDR3 is 13 amino acids. V dropped 4 bases and J dropped 5 bases, with 9 bases sitting between them. CDR3 loop: CASSSSSDQPQHF. CDR3 sequence (DNA): TGTGCCAGCAGCTCTAGCAGCGATCAGCCCCAGCATTTT.

This clone was seen only a few times. The sample contains more than one DNA sequence encoding this CDR3. The chain combines TRBV5-1 with TRBJ1-3; D is ambiguous. The CDR3 is made up of 14 amino acids. V lost 0 bases, J lost 0 bases, and 4 bases lay in between. CDR1 and CDR2 from the germline V gene are SGHRS and YFSETQ. The CDR3 sequence: CASSLDSSGNTIYF. In DNA form, the CDR3 reads TGCGCCAGCAGCTTGGATAGCTCTGGAAACACCATATATTTT.

The chain combines TRBV5-4 with TRBJ2-3; D is perhaps TRBD2 (7 bases). The V gene lost 6 bases and the J gene lost 2 bases, with 25 bases spanning the gap. The CDR3 sequence is 18 residues long. CDR1 is SGHNT, CDR2 YYREEE, per germline (reference sequence). The CDR3 nucleotides are TGTGCCAGCACCGCTCCCGGTTCGCGGGGGCCTTTCACAGATACGCAGTATTTT. This translates into CASTAPGSRGPFTDTQYF.

This chain connects TRBV7-8 to TRBJ2-5; unclear D gene. The CDR3 covers 13 residues. V was trimmed by 2 bases and J by 2 bases, leaving 6 bases between them. Germline assignment: CDR1 SGHVS and CDR2 FQNEAQ. Here the CDR3 DNA reads TGTGCCAGCAGCTTACCCAATCAAGAGACCCAGTACTTC. Its translation: CASSLPNQETQYF. Full variable domain (rest looked up from reference TRBV7-8 and TRBJ2-5): GAGVSQSPRYKVAKRGQDVALRCDPISGHVSLFWYQQALGQGPEFLTYFQNEAQLDKSGLPSDRFFAERPEGSVSTLKIQRTQQEDSAVYLCASSLPNQETQYFGPGTRLLVL.

This clone was recorded many times. The identical CDR3 is also encoded by other nucleotide sequences in the sample. J is TRBJ1-1 and V is TRBV29-1; D not resolved. V dropped 3 bases and J dropped 1 base, with 3 bases sitting between them. The V gene's germline CDR1 is SQVTM and CDR2 ANQGSEA. The CDR3 extends over 11 amino acids. CDR3 nucleotides: TGCAGCGTTGAGGGGAACACTGAAGCTTTCTTT. As protein: CSVEGNTEAFF.

V usage is TRBV5-1 and J usage is TRBJ2-1; 10 bases fit TRBD2. CDR1 SGHRS and CDR2 YFSETQ come from the germline V gene. V lost 3 bases and J lost 9; bases outside the gene matches: 15. The CDR3 is 17 residues long. CDR3 coding DNA: TGCGCCAGCAGCTACCTCGGGGCTAGCGGGAGCCCCGGTGAGCAGTTCTTC. Residues: CASSYLGASGSPGEQFF.

CDR3 region: CASRTSRGWDEQYF. CDR3 DNA: TGTGCCAGCAGGACGTCCAGGGGTTGGGACGAGCAGTACTTC. The rearrangement uses TRBV25-1 and TRBJ2-7; D is perhaps TRBD1 (6 bases). This CDR3 region has 14 residues. Germline V gene data show CDR1 as MGHDK and CDR2 as SYGVNS. V shed 6 bases and J shed 5 bases, with 17 bases lying between them.

This clone was recorded only once. V usage is TRBV4-2 and J usage is TRBJ2-3; no clear D gene. Trimming removed 1 base at V and 3 bases at J, with 8 bases between. The CDR3 has 14 amino acids. CDR1 is LGHNA and CDR2 is YNFKEQ in the germline V gene. In DNA, the CDR3 is TGTGCCAGCAGCCAAGTCGAAAGGACAGATACGCAGTATTTT. It yields the protein CASSQVERTDTQYF.

The gene calls are TRBV19 and TRBJ2-7, with 7 bases lining up with TRBD2. This CDR3 comprises 15 residues. V was clipped by 7 bases and J by 0 bases; unmatched bases: 9. In germline, CDR1 is LNHDA, CDR2 SQIVND (reference sequence). CDR3: CASKLGREPSYEQYF. CDR3 DNA sequence: TGTGCCAGTAAGTTAGGGCGGGAGCCCTCCTACGAGCAGTACTTC.

The rearrangement uses TRBV29-1 and TRBJ2-3; 11 bases are shared with TRBD2. Trimming took 6 bases from V and 6 from J; bases not matched to a gene: 11. The CDR3 loop spans 15 amino acids. From germline, CDR1 is SQVTM and CDR2 ANQGSEA. The CDR3 DNA sequence: TGCAGCGTCCTAACGGCTAGCGGGAGGTCGGATACGCAGTATTTT. Encoded protein: CSVLTASGRSDTQYF.

The chain is built from TRBV7-2 and TRBJ1-2; D is ambiguous. This CDR3 contains 14 residues. Deletions cut 0 bases from V and 3 bases from J, with 8 bases between. From germline, CDR1 is SGHTA and CDR2 FQGNSA. CDR3 sequence reads: CASSLAGEDYGYTF. In nucleotides, the CDR3 is TGTGCCAGCAGCTTAGCGGGAGAAGACTATGGCTACACCTTC.

Relative to its sample, this clone is medium-sized (0.01 to 0.1%). The J gene is TRBJ1-5, the V gene TRBV6-1; D not resolved. With 6 bases removed from V and 0 bases from J, the gap between germline ends came to 9 bases. CDR3 length: 14 amino acids. Germline CDR1 is MNHNS and CDR2 is SASEGT. Here the CDR3 DNA reads TGTGCCAGCAGCCCCGAGTATAGCAATCAGCCCCAGCATTTT. This translates into CASSPEYSNQPQHF.

CDR3 sequence reads: CASSAGRQTSYNEQFF. CDR3 nucleotide sequence: TGTGCCAGCAGTGCCGGGCGACAGACTTCCTACAATGAGCAGTTCTTC. This chain links TRBV6-1 with TRBJ2-1; D is possibly TRBD1 (5 bases). CDR3 length: 16 residues. Trimming took 4 bases from V and 1 from J, leaving 14 bases between them. The germline V gene has CDR1 MNHNS and CDR2 SASEGT.

The chain joins TRBV6-5 to TRBJ2-7, with D possibly TRBD1 on 6 matching bases. Germline CDR1 and CDR2: MNHEY and SVGAGI. The V end lost 5 bases, the J end lost 4 bases, and 15 bases lay between the germline ends. CDR3 length equals 14 residues. This CDR3 is CASSAGTRFYEQYF. The CDR3 DNA sequence: TGTGCCAGCAGTGCCGGGACACGTTTTTACGAGCAGTACTTC.

The V and J genes are TRBV2 and TRBJ1-2; D uncertain. With 2 bases removed from V and 4 bases from J, the gap between germline ends came to 14 bases. Looked up from germline, CDR1 is SNHLY and CDR2 is FYNNEI. The CDR3 contains 15 residues. This CDR3 is CASSESQLNSYGYTF. The CDR3 DNA reads TGTGCCAGCAGTGAATCGCAGCTGAACAGCTATGGCTACACCTTC.

The sample holds a few counts of this clone. The V gene is TRBV2, the J gene TRBJ1-2, with D unresolved. The V end was cut by 6 bases, the J end by 0 bases, with 14 bases between. CDR1 is SNHLY and CDR2 is FYNNEI in the germline V gene. The CDR3 is 15 residues long. The CDR3 here is CASRQLAGTNYGYTF. The CDR3 bases are TGTGCCAGCAGACAACTGGCGGGTACTAACTATGGCTACACCTTC.

The gene calls are TRBV5-1 and TRBJ2-1, with 11 bases fitting TRBD2. With 0 bases clipped from V and 7 bases from J, the junction kept 6 bases outside the gene matches. The CDR3 has 16 amino acids. Germline V lookup: CDR1 SGHRS, CDR2 YFSETQ. The CDR3 sequence is CASSLALAGGLNEQFF. In DNA form, the CDR3 reads TGCGCCAGCAGCTTGGCGTTAGCGGGAGGGCTAAATGAGCAGTTCTTC.

The rearrangement uses TRBV2 and TRBJ2-5; D is unresolved. V shed 8 bases and J shed 5 bases, with 12 bases lying between them. The CDR3 covers 12 residues. CDR1 and CDR2 from the germline V gene are SNHLY and FYNNEI. The CDR3 DNA follows: TGTGCCAGCGGTTTAGTCCGGGAGACCCAGTACTTC. Encoded protein: CASGLVRETQYF.

This clone came up a few times. The rearrangement uses TRBV7-8 and TRBJ1-1; D ambiguous. V was trimmed by 7 bases and J by 2 bases, leaving 17 bases between them. The CDR3 runs 15 residues. Germline assignment: CDR1 SGHVS and CDR2 FQNEAQ. The chain's CDR3 is CASTPRVGSNTEAFF. CDR3 DNA: TGTGCCAGCACCCCGCGCGTAGGATCTAACACTGAAGCTTTCTTT.